The source of this TCR beta chain is a study of blood T cell repertoires in COVID-19. Looking at the study overall: Symptom resolution, clearance, or two negative PCRs marked the recovered donors of Cohort 3. COVID-19 samples, acute and convalescent, were from the United States, Italy and Spain.

Cohort placement rested on clinical history that participants reported themselves. Profiled with immunoSEQ multiplex PCR; TCRdb holds only in-frame clones, not every one. Here the sample spans more than 120,000 clones, about 87% being singletons. CDR1 is LGHDT and CDR2 is YNNKEL in the germline V gene (reference sequence). The J segment lost 5 bases and the V segment lost 1 base, leaving 12 bases of the junction unmatched. The CDR3 is 17 amino acids. The V call is TRBV3-1 (or the pseudogene TRBV3-2), the J call TRBJ2-5; 8 bases map to TRBD2. The sample taken for sequencing was PBMCs or T cells enriched from blood (not recorded which). The origin of this receptor is a man aged 45 to 65 in a cohort exposed to, infected with or recovered from COVID-19 (not recorded which). CDR3 sequence reads: CASSQGFSAGARETQYF. CDR3 sequence (DNA): TGTGCCAGCAGCCAAGGATTCTCAGCGGGGGCCAGGGAGACCCAGTACTTC.